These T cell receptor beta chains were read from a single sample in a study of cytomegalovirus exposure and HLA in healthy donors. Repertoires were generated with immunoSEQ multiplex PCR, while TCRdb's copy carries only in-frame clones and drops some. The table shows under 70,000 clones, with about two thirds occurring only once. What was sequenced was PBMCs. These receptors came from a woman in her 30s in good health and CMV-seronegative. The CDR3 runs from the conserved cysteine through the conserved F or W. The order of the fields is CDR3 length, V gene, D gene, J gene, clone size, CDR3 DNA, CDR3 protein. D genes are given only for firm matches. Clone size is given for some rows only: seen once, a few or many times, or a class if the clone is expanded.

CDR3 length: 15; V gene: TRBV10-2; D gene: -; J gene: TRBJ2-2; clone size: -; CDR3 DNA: TGCGCCAGCAGGTCGGGGGAAGCGAACACCGGGGAGCTGTTTTTT; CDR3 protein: CASRSGEANTGELFF
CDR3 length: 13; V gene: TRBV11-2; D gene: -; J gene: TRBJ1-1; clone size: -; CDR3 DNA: TGTGCCAGCAGCTTAGATATTGTGACTGAAGCTTTCTTT; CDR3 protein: CASSLDIVTEAFF
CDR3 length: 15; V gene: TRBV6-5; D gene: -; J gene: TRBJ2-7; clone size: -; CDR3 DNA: TGTGCCAGCAGTTACTCCCCCGGGAGCTCCTACGAGCAGTACTTC; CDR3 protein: CASSYSPGSSYEQYF
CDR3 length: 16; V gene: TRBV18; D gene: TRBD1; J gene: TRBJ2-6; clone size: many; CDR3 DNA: TGTGCCAGCTCCGGACAGGGGGCGACAGGGGCCAACGTCCTGACTTTC; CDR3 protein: CASSGQGATGANVLTF
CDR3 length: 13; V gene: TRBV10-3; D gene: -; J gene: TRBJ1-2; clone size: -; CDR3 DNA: TGTGCCATCAGTGCCCCACAGAACTATGGCTACACCTTC; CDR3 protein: CAISAPQNYGYTF
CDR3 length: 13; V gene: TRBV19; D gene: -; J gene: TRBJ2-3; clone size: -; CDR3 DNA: TGTGCCAGTAGTCCGACCCTAGGAGATACGCAGTATTTT; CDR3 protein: CASSPTLGDTQYF
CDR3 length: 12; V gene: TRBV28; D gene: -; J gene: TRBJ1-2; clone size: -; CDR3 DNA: TGTGCCAGCAGTTTGCTCTGGGAGGGCTACACCTTC; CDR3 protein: CASSLLWEGYTF
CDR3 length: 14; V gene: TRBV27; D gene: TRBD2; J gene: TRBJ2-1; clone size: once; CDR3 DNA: TGTGCCAGCAGTCCCCTCGGGGGGGTGAATGAGCAGTTCTTC; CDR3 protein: CASSPLGGVNEQFF
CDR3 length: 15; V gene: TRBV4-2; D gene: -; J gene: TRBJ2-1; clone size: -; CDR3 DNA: TGTGCCAGCAGCTCCCCCCCGGGGGGCCTTAATGAGCAGTTCTTC; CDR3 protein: CASSSPPGGLNEQFF
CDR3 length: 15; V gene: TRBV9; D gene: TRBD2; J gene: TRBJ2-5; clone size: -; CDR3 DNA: TGTGCCAGCAGCGTAGGGAGCGGGACTGTAGAGACCCAGTACTTC; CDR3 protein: CASSVGSGTVETQYF
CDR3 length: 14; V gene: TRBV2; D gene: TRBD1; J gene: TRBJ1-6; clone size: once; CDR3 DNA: TGTGCCAGCAGCCTACAGGGGGCGAATTCACCCCTCCACTTT; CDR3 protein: CASSLQGANSPLHF
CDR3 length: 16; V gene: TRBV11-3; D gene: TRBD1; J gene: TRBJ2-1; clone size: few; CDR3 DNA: TGTGCCAGCAGCTTAGTATTGACAGGGGGAAACAATGAGCAGTTCTTC; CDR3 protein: CASSLVLTGGNNEQFF
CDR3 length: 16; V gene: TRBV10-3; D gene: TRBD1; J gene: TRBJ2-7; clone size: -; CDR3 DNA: TGTGCCATCAGTTACACTTCGGGACAGGGGACGGACGAGCAGTACTTC; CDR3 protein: CAISYTSGQGTDEQYF
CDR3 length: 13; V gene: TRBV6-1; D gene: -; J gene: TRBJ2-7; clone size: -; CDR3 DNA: TGTGCCAGCCGGGACAAGAATGGGCACGAGCAGTACTTC; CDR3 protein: CASRDKNGHEQYF
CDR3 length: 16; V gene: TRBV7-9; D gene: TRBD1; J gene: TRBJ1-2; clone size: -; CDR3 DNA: TGTGCCAGCAGCTTTGCCCCCGGGACAGGGTCTGATGGCTACACCTTC; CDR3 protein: CASSFAPGTGSDGYTF
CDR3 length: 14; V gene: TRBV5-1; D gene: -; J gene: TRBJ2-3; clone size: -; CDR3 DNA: TGCGCCAGCAGTACTAGCCCTAGCACAGATACGCAGTATTTT; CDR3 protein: CASSTSPSTDTQYF
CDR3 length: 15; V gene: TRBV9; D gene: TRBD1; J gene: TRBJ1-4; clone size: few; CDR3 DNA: TGTGCCAGCAGCGTAGGAGAGGGGGCGTTTGAAAAACTGTTTTTT; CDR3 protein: CASSVGEGAFEKLFF
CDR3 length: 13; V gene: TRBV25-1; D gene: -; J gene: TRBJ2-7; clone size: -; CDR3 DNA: TGTGCCAGCAGTTGGGCCCAGCACTACGAGCAGTACTTC; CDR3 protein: CASSWAQHYEQYF
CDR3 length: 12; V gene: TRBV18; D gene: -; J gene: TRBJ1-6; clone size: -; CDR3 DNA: TGTGCCAGCTCACCCCCCGGGGGATCCCTCCACTTT; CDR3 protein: CASSPPGGSLHF
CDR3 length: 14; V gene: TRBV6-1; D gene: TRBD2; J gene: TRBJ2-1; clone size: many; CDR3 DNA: TGTGCCAGCAGTGAAAAAACAATGTCAGGGAGGGAGTTCTTC; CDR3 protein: CASSEKTMSGREFF
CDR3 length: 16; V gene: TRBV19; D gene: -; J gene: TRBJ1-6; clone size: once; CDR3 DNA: TGTGCCAGTAGTAGGGACTCGAGCTCCTATAATTCACCCCTCCACTTT; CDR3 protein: CASSRDSSSYNSPLHF
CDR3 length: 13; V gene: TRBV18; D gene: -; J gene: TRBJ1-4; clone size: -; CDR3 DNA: TGTGCCAGCCAAAGGGGTTATCGGGAAAAACTGTTTTTT; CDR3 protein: CASQRGYREKLFF
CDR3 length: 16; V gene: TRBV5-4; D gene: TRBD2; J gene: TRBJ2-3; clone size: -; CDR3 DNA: TGTGCCAGCAGCTTGGCCGCTAGCGGGGGCACAGATACGCAGTATTTT; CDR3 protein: CASSLAASGGTDTQYF
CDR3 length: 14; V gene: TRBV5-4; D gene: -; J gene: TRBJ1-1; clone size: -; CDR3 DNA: TGTGCCAGCATCAAAATTGGCGGGGGCACTGAAGCTTTCTTT; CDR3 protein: CASIKIGGGTEAFF
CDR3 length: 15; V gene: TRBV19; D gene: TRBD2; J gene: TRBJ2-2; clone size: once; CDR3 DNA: TGTGCCAGTAGCACTAGCGGGGGGCCCTCCGGGGAGCTGTTTTTT; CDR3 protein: CASSTSGGPSGELFF
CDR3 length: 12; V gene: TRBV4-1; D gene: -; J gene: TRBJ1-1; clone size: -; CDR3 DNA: TGCGCCAGCAGCCGCCCCCTGGGGGGGGCTTTCTTT; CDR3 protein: CASSRPLGGAFF
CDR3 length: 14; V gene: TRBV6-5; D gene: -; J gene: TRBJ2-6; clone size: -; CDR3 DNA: TGTGCCAGCAGTTATTCGGGTCGGGCCAACGTCCTGACTTTC; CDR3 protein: CASSYSGRANVLTF
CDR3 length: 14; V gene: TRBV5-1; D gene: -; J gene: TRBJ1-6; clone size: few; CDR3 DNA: TGCGCCAGCAGCTTGGGGGGCGTCGATTCACCCCTCCACTTT; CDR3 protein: CASSLGGVDSPLHF
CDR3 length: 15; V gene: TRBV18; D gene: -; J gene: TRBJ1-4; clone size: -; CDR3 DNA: TGTGCCAGCTCACCCCGCGGGTCAACTAATGAAAAACTGTTTTTT; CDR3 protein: CASSPRGSTNEKLFF
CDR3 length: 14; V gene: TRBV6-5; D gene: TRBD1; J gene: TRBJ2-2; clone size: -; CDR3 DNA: TGTGCCAGCAGTGCCCCGACAGGGGCCGGGGAGCTGTTTTTT; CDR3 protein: CASSAPTGAGELFF
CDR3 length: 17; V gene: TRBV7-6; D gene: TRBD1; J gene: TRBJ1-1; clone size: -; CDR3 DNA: TGTGCCAGCAGCTTAGCTACAGGGGTAACGTCGAACACTGAAGCTTTCTTT; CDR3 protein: CASSLATGVTSNTEAFF
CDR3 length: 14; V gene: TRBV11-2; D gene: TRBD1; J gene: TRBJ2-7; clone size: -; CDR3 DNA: TGTGCCAGCAGCAGGGGACAGGAGCAGGACGAGCAGTACTTC; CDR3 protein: CASSRGQEQDEQYF
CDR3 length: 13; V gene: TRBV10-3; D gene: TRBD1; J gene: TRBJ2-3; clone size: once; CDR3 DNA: TGTGCCATCAGGGGACAGGGAACAGATACGCAGTATTTT; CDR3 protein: CAIRGQGTDTQYF
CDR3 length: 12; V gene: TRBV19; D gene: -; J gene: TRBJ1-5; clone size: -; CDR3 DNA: TGTGCCAGTGCAGGGGATTATCAGCCCCAGCATTTT; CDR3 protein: CASAGDYQPQHF
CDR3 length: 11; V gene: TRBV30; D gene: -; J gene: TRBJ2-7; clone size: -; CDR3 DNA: TGTGGTTGCCAGGGCTCCTACGAGCAGTACTTC; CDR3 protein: CGCQGSYEQYF
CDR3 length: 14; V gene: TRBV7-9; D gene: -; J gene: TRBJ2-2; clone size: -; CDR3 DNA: TGTGCCAGCAGCGGGGGGAAGGGGAACGGGGAGCTGTTTTTT; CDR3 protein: CASSGGKGNGELFF
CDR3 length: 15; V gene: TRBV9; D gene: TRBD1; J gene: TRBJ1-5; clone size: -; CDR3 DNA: TGTGCCAGCAGCGCAGGGGGCAACAGCAATCAGCCCCAGCATTTT; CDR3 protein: CASSAGGNSNQPQHF
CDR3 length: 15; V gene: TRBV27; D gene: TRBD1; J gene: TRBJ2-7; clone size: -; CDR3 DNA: TGTGCCAGCAGCCAGCGACCCCAGGGGGCCCACGAGCAGTACTTC; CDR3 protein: CASSQRPQGAHEQYF
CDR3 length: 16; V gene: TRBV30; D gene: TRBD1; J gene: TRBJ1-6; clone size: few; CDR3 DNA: TGTGCCTGGATCGCGAGAGGGGGCTTAGGTAATTCACCCCTCCACTTT; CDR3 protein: CAWIARGGLGNSPLHF
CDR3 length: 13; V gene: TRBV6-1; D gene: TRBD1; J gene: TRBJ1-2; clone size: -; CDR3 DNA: TGTGCCAGCAGCAGGACAGGGGGCGCGGGCTACACCTTC; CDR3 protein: CASSRTGGAGYTF
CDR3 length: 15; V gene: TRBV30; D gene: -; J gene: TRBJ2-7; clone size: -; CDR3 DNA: TGTGCCTGGAGTGTACGTGACAGGCTCCCCTACGAGCAGTACTTC; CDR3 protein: CAWSVRDRLPYEQYF
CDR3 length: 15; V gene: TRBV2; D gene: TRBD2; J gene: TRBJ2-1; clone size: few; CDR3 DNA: TGTGCCAGCAACCTCGGACTAGCGGGGTACAATGAGCAGTTCTTC; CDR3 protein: CASNLGLAGYNEQFF
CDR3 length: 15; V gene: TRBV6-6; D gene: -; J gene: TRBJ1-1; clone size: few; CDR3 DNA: TGTGCCAGCAGTTACGAGGCTGGTTGGGACACTGAAGCTTTCTTT; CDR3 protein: CASSYEAGWDTEAFF
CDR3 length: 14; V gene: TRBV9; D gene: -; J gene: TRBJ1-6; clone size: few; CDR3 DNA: TGTGCCAGCAGCAAAACCCGAGGTAATTCACCCCTCCACTTT; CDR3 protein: CASSKTRGNSPLHF
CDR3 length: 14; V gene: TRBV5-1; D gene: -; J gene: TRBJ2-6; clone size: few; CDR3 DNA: TGCGCCAGCAGGTCGGTCCCTGGGGCCAACGTCCTGACTTTC; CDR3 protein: CASRSVPGANVLTF
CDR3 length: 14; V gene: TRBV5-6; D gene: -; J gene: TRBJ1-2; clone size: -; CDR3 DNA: TGTGCCAGCAGCTTGGATAGAAGGAGCTATGGCTACACCTTC; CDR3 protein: CASSLDRRSYGYTF
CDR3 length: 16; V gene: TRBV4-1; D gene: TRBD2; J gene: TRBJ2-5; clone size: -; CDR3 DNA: TGTGCCAGCAGCCAAGCAGGAGCGGGGGGCAAAGAGACCCAGTACTTC; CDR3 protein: CASSQAGAGGKETQYF
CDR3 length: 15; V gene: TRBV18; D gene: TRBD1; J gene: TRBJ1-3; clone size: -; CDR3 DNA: TGTGCCAGCTCCTCCGGGACAGGAGCTGGAAACACCATATATTTT; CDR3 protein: CASSSGTGAGNTIYF
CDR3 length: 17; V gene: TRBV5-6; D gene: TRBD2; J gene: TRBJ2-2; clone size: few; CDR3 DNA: TGTGCCAGCAGCTTGGAACTAGCGGGGGGCAGGGTCGGGGAGCTGTTTTTT; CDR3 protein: CASSLELAGGRVGELFF
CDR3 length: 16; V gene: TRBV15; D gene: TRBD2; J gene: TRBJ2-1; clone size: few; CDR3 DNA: TGTGCCACCAGCAGAGATAAGCGGGGGGCCCCCAATGAGCAGTTCTTC; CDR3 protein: CATSRDKRGAPNEQFF
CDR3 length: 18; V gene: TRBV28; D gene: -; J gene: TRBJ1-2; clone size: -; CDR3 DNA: TGTGCCAGCAGCCCCCCCTCTTTTCTACGGACTCCCCTGGATGGCTACACCTTC; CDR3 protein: CASSPPSFLRTPLDGYTF